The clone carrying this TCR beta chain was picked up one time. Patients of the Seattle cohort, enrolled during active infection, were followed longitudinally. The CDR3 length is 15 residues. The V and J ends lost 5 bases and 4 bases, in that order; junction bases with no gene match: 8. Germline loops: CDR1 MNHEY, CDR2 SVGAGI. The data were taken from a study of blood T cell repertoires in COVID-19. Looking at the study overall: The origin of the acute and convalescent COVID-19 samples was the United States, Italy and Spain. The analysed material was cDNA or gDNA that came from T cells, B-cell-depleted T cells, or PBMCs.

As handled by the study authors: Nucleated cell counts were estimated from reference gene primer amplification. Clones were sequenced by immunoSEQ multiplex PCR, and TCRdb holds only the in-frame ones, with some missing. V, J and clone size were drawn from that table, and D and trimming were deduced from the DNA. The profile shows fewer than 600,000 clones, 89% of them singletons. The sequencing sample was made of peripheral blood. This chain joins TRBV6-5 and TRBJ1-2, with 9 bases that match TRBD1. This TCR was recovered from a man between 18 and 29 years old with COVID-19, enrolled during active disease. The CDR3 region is CASSRTGGRSYGYTF. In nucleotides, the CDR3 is TGTGCCAGCAGTCGAACAGGGGGCCGTTCCTATGGCTACACCTTC.